What follows are 20 T cell receptor beta chains derived from one specimen sequenced in a study of T cell changes during pregnancy in multiple sclerosis. Sequencing was performed with immunoSEQ multiplex PCR; in TCRdb, only in-frame clones are kept and a portion is missing. The sample gives roughly 48,000 clones, around 92% of which show up once; over 0.85% is in the top ten. The sequencing here drew on CD4+ T cells from peripheral blood mononuclear cells, taken in the second trimester of pregnancy. Source of these receptors: a female donor in good health, enrolled as a control in a pregnancy study.

The chain carries TRBV15 and TRBJ1-2; 7 bases fit TRBD1. This CDR3 has 17 amino acids. Looked up from germline, CDR1 is LNHNV and CDR2 is YYDKDF (reference sequence). V shed 0 bases, J shed 4 bases, and the junction held 11 bases outside the gene matches. DNA of the CDR3: TGTGCCACCAGCAGAGATAAAGGGGGCGGAGGAACCTATGGCTACACCTTC. Translation: CATSRDKGGGGTYGYTF.

This chain links TRBV28 with TRBJ2-1, with D tentatively TRBD2 (5 bases). The V and J ends lost 7 bases and 4 bases respectively, with 20 bases between them. Germline CDR1 reads MDHEN; CDR2 reads SYDVKM. The CDR3 has 16 residues. CDR3 region: CASKGAEASGYNEQFF. The CDR3 DNA is TGTGCCAGCAAAGGAGCCGAAGCGAGCGGTTACAATGAGCAGTTCTTC. Using reference TRBV28 and TRBJ2-1 for the parts outside the CDR3, the full variable domain is DVKVTQSSRYLVKRTGEKVFLECVQDMDHENMFWYRQDPGLGLRLIYFSYDVKMKEKGDIPEGYSVSREKKERFSLILESASTNQTSMYLCASKGAEASGYNEQFFGPGTRLTVL.

The chain combines TRBV12-5 with TRBJ2-7; TRBD1 aligns across 7 bases. The V segment lost 1 base and the J segment 4 bases; nucleotides outside the gene matches: 1. The CDR3 runs to 13 residues. Germline V gene lookup returns CDR1 LGHNT and CDR2 FRNRAP. CDR3 amino acids: CASGLDRGYEQYF. The CDR3 DNA sequence: TGTGCTAGTGGTTTGGACAGGGGATACGAGCAGTACTTC.

V gene TRBV12-5 combines with J gene TRBJ1-1; tentatively, D is TRBD1 (6 bases). CDR1 and CDR2 (germline): LGHNT, FRNRAP. Trimming shortened V by 0 bases and J by 6 bases, and 14 bases separated the two germline ends. The CDR3 loop spans 15 amino acids. The CDR3 reads CASGLVVRGVAEAFF. Written as DNA, the CDR3 is TGTGCTAGTGGTTTGGTAGTCAGGGGAGTAGCTGAAGCTTTCTTT.

The J gene is TRBJ2-1, the V gene TRBV15, with D hard to call. CDR3 length: 15 amino acids. Germline CDR1 is LNHNV and CDR2 is YYDKDF (reference sequence). V was trimmed by 0 bases and J by 7 bases, leaving 13 bases between them. The CDR3 here is CATSRDPSVINEQFF. The CDR3 nucleotides are TGTGCCACCAGCAGAGATCCTTCGGTAATAAATGAGCAGTTCTTC.

This sequence joins TRBV7-2 and TRBJ2-2, with D unresolved. This CDR3 spans 15 amino acids. Deletions cut 1 base from V and 4 bases from J, with 10 bases between. Germline loops: CDR1 SGHTA, CDR2 FQGNSA. The CDR3 nucleotides are TGTGCCAGCAGCTTAGGCTTTCTCGGCACCGGGGAGCTGTTTTTT. This encodes CASSLGFLGTGELFF. The full variable domain, completed using reference TRBV7-2 and TRBJ2-2, is GAGVSQSPSNKVTEKGKDVELRCDPISGHTALYWYRQSLGQGLEFLIYFQGNSAPDKSGLPSDRFSAERTGGSVSTLTIQRTQQEDSAVYLCASSLGFLGTGELFFGEGSRLTVL.

The chain has TRBV2 and TRBJ2-3; D gene uncertain. Per germline, CDR1 SNHLY and CDR2 FYNNEI. Trimming took 6 bases from V and 2 from J, leaving 9 bases between them. This CDR3 contains 13 residues. DNA for the CDR3: TGTGCCAGCAGGAGAGAGGTCACAGATACGCAGTATTTT. Translated, it gives CASRREVTDTQYF.

CDR3 sequence: CASSPRPQTGELFF. As DNA, the CDR3 is TGTGCCAGCAGCCCGCGGCCCCAGACCGGGGAGCTGTTTTTT. The chain links TRBV7-2 to TRBJ2-2, with D hard to call. V lost 5 bases, J lost 5 bases, and 12 bases lay in between. CDR3 length equals 14 residues. CDR1 and CDR2 (germline): SGHTA, FQGNSA.

The chain uses TRBV5-1 and TRBJ1-1; unclear D gene. V shed 4 bases and J shed 4 bases, with 14 bases lying between them. The germline CDR1 and CDR2 sequences are SGHRS and YFSETQ. This CDR3 has 14 residues. The CDR3 nucleotides are TGCGCCAGCAGCGCCGTAGCCGGGAGCACTGAAGCTTTCTTT. This codes for CASSAVAGSTEAFF.

The V and J genes are TRBV7-8 and TRBJ2-1, with TRBD2 matching 13 bases. Germline CDR1 SGHVS, CDR2 FQNEAQ. The CDR3 extends over 15 amino acids. The J segment lost 9 bases and the V segment lost 4 bases, leaving 6 bases of the junction unmatched. CDR3 bases: TGTGCCAGCAGCTCAACTAGCGGGAGGGCCAGTGAGCAGTTCTTC. It specifies CASSSTSGRASEQFF.

V is TRBV28 and J is TRBJ2-7; D possibly corresponds to TRBD2 (6 bases). Trimming left V 4 bases short and J 3 bases short, with 10 bases between. Germline-derived CDR1 and CDR2 are MDHEN and SYDVKM. The CDR3 spans 13 residues. This CDR3 reads CASSSGDSYEQYF. The CDR3 DNA sequence: TGTGCCAGCAGTTCGGGGGATAGCTACGAGCAGTACTTC.

The rearrangement uses TRBV5-1 and TRBJ2-5, with D tentatively TRBD2 (6 bases). The CDR3 runs to 16 residues. The germline CDR1 and CDR2 sequences are SGHRS and YFSETQ. Trimming stripped 1 base from V and 4 bases from J, with 17 bases between. The CDR3 is CASSLNNRLGGETQYF. CDR3 nucleotides: TGCGCCAGCAGCTTGAATAATAGGTTGGGAGGAGAGACCCAGTACTTC.

The J gene is TRBJ1-1, the V gene TRBV5-1, with TRBD1 as a possible D gene (5 bases). This CDR3 is built from 15 residues. The germline gives CDR1 SGHRS, CDR2 YFSETQ. The V end was cut by 0 bases, the J end by 5 bases, with 14 bases between. The CDR3 DNA sequence: TGCGCCAGCAGCTTGGTTCGGCAGGGTCTGACTGAAGCTTTCTTT. Protein sequence: CASSLVRQGLTEAFF.

V gene TRBV18 combines with J gene TRBJ2-1; 7 bases are shared with TRBD2. The CDR3 sequence is 14 residues long. Germline CDR1 is KGHSH and CDR2 is LQKENI. Unmatched junction bases numbered 8, after V lost 2 bases and J lost 10 bases. In DNA, the CDR3 is TGTGCCAGCTCACCAGAGAATGGACTAGGAGAGCAGTTCTTC. This sequence encodes CASSPENGLGEQFF.

The CDR3 loop is CASSLATGPGNTIYF. The CDR3 DNA reads as TGCGCCAGCAGCTTGGCTACAGGGCCAGGAAACACCATATATTTT. V gene TRBV5-1 combines with J gene TRBJ1-3; the D gene is possibly TRBD1 (6 bases). The germline V and J ends were trimmed by 0 bases and 4 bases, with 11 bases remaining between them. Germline V gene sequence: CDR1 SGHRS, CDR2 YFSETQ. CDR3 length: 15 residues.

This rearrangement joins TRBV7-9 to TRBJ2-7, with D tentatively TRBD2 (6 bases). CDR1 is SEHNR, CDR2 FQNEAQ, per germline (reference sequence). The V gene lost 5 bases and the J gene lost 4 bases, with 9 bases spanning the gap. This CDR3 is 12 amino acids long. CDR3 sequence reads: CASSDRGYEQYF. DNA of the CDR3: TGTGCCAGCAGCGACCGGGGGTACGAGCAGTACTTC.

The rearrangement uses TRBV6-6 and TRBJ1-2; D not certain. The CDR3 runs to 13 residues. Germline V gene sequence: CDR1 MNHNY, CDR2 SVGAGI (reference sequence). Trimming pared 3 bases from V and 4 bases from J, leaving 9 bases between. CDR3 coding DNA: TGTGCCAGCAGTTATGGGCAGATCTATGGCTACACCTTC. Protein product: CASSYGQIYGYTF.

V is TRBV6-1 and J is TRBJ2-5, with TRBD2 identical over 8 bases. This CDR3 spans 14 amino acids. Germline CDR1 MNHNS, CDR2 SASEGT. V lost 7 bases, J lost 5 bases, and 9 bases stayed unmatched. In DNA, the CDR3 is TGTGCCAGCACCCCACCGGGGGGGACGGAGACCCAGTACTTC. This translates into CASTPPGGTETQYF.

The chain combines TRBV7-8 with TRBJ2-5; TRBD1 might be the D (5 bases). Trimming removed 1 base at V and 1 base at J, with 13 bases between. The CDR3 covers 16 residues. The germline gives CDR1 SGHVS, CDR2 FQNEAQ. Here the CDR3 reads CASSLDNRRGQETQYF. The DNA of the CDR3 is TGTGCCAGCAGCTTAGATAATAGAAGGGGCCAAGAGACCCAGTACTTC.

The genes are TRBV6-4 and TRBJ2-3; the match to TRBD2 covers 11 bases. The CDR3 runs to 15 residues. J was trimmed by 3 bases and V by 3 bases; bases with no gene match: 2. CDR1 MRHNA and CDR2 SNTAGT come from the germline V gene. CDR3 nucleotide sequence: TGTGCCAGCAGTGAGGCTAGCGGGAGGACAGATACGCAGTATTTT. Translated: CASSEASGRTDTQYF.